The 13 T cell receptor beta chains reported below all come from one sample, sequenced in a study of blood T cell repertoires in COVID-19. The protocol was immunoSEQ multiplex PCR, while the TCRdb copy is restricted to in-frame clones and leaves out a portion. The sample comprises some 250,000 clones, 80% to 90% of which are singletons, and 6.2% rests with the top ten. The specimen was peripheral blood. The receptor source for this set is a man between 60 and 70 years old with acute or convalescent COVID-19.

The genes are TRBV18 and TRBJ1-4; 10 bases line up with TRBD1. J was trimmed by 8 bases and V by 3 bases; bases with no gene match: 9. Germline V gene data show CDR1 as KGHSH and CDR2 as LQKENI. The CDR3 extends over 16 amino acids. In nucleotides, the CDR3 is TGTGCCAGCTCACCGCTATCCGGGACAGGGGAGGAAAAACTGTTTTTT. Translation gives CASSPLSGTGEEKLFF. Drawing the rest from reference TRBV18 and TRBJ1-4, the complete variable domain is NAGVMQNPRHLVRRRGQEARLRCSPMKGHSHVYWYRQLPEEGLKFMVYLQKENIIDESGMPKERFSAEFPKEGPSILRIQQVVRGDSAAYFCASSPLSGTGEEKLFFGSGTQLSVL.

The rearrangement joins TRBV11-2 to TRBJ2-6; weak D call: TRBD2 (5 bases). From germline, CDR1 is SGHAT and CDR2 FQNNGV. The CDR3 is 17 amino acids. Deletions cut 1 base from V and 0 bases from J, with 10 bases between. The CDR3 protein is CASSLGGYSSGANVLTF. CDR3 sequence (DNA): TGTGCCAGCAGCTTAGGAGGGTATAGCTCTGGGGCCAACGTCCTGACTTTC.

The rearrangement uses TRBV10-3 and TRBJ1-6; unclear D gene. Germline CDR1 and CDR2: ENHRY and SYGVKD. CDR3 size: 13 residues. Trimming removed 10 bases from V and 5 bases from J, with 12 bases in between. This chain's CDR3 is CATTMADNSPLHF. CDR3 sequence (DNA): TGTGCCACCACCATGGCGGATAATTCACCCCTCCACTTT.

The J gene is TRBJ1-5, the V gene TRBV7-9, with TRBD1 as a possible D gene (6 bases). V was clipped by 1 base and J by 6 bases, with 16 bases between them. Germline V lookup: CDR1 SEHNR, CDR2 FQNEAQ (reference sequence). This CDR3 has 16 amino acids. CDR3 sequence: CASSLVVGGGSQPQHF. The DNA of the CDR3 is TGTGCCAGCAGCTTAGTAGTAGGGGGTGGGAGTCAGCCCCAGCATTTT.

This chain uses TRBV11-3 with TRBJ2-1; a possible D gene is TRBD2 (5 bases). CDR3 size: 16 residues. The V gene lost 1 base and the J gene lost 0 bases, with 10 bases spanning the gap. Germline CDR1 reads SGHNT; CDR2 reads YENEEA. The CDR3 sequence: CASSLGRGRSYNEQFF. CDR3 bases: TGTGCCAGCAGCTTAGGCCGCGGGCGCTCCTACAATGAGCAGTTCTTC.

The J gene is TRBJ1-6, the V gene TRBV2; no definite D call. V lost 1 base, J lost 6 bases, and 7 bases lay in between. CDR1 and CDR2 from the germline V gene are SNHLY and FYNNEI. This CDR3 is built from 14 residues. The CDR3 sequence: CASSEDIINSPLHF. The CDR3 DNA reads as TGTGCCAGCAGTGAAGACATAATTAATTCACCCCTCCACTTT.

The chain is built from TRBV6-2 or TRBV6-3 and TRBJ2-6; D unclear. Germline V CDR1 and CDR2: MNHEY, SVGEGT. The CDR3 runs 21 residues. V lost 2 bases to trimming and J lost 1 base, with 24 bases between them. CDR3 loop: CASSYGRAGARVSSGANVLTF. The CDR3 region has the DNA TGTGCCAGCAGTTACGGAAGAGCCGGCGCTCGGGTTTCTTCTGGGGCCAACGTCCTGACTTTC.

The J gene is TRBJ2-6, the V gene TRBV11-3; the match to TRBD1 covers 10 bases. The germline CDR1 and CDR2 sequences are SGHNT and YENEEA. The CDR3 covers 19 residues. Unmatched junction bases numbered 9, after V lost 3 bases and J lost 1 base. In DNA form, the CDR3 reads TGTGCCAGCAGCTTGGGACAGGGGTTTGGTTGGTCTGGGGCCAACGTCCTGACTTTC. Amino acids: CASSLGQGFGWSGANVLTF. The full variable domain, in which reference TRBV11-3 and TRBJ2-6 provide the parts outside the CDR3, is EAGVVQSPRYKIIEKKQPVAFWCNPISGHNTLYWYLQNLGQGPELLIRYENEEAVDDSQLPKDRFSAERLKGVDSTLKIQPAELGDSAVYLCASSLGQGFGWSGANVLTFGAGSRLTVL.

This clone was found once. The CDR3 here is CASSFSGRSSYEQYF. The CDR3 DNA follows: TGTGCCAGCAGCTTCAGCGGGCGATCCTCCTACGAGCAGTACTTC. V gene TRBV7-2 combines with J gene TRBJ2-7, with a weak D call TRBD2 (6 bases). V lost 3 bases and J 0 bases, leaving 12 bases between the germline ends. The germline V gene has CDR1 SGHTA and CDR2 FQGNSA. This CDR3 contains 15 residues.

The rearrangement uses TRBV6-5 and TRBJ1-5; 7 bases line up with TRBD1. CDR1 MNHEY and CDR2 SVGAGI come from the germline V gene. The CDR3 is made up of 15 amino acids. V gave up 0 bases and J gave up 5 bases; unmatched junction bases: 4. Written as DNA, the CDR3 is TGTGCCAGCAGTTACTCGACAGGGAATGATCAGCCCCAGCATTTT. The encoded protein is CASSYSTGNDQPQHF.

The V and J genes are TRBV5-5 and TRBJ1-1, with 9 positions matching TRBD1. From germline, CDR1 is SGHKS and CDR2 YYEKEE (reference sequence). This CDR3 comprises 17 residues. V trimming: 3 bases; J trimming: 0 bases; junction bases outside the gene matches: 9. DNA of the CDR3: TGTGCCAGCAGCTGGTACGACAGGGGGGTTTTGAACACTGAAGCTTTCTTT. Its protein is CASSWYDRGVLNTEAFF.

DNA for the CDR3: TGTGCCAGCAGTCAGGACGCGGAAAGCGGGAGGGCGCGAGAGCAGTTCTTC. It codes for CASSQDAESGRAREQFF. This chain connects TRBV6-6 to TRBJ2-1, with 10 positions matching TRBD2. This CDR3 has 17 residues. The germline V gene encodes CDR1 MNHNY and CDR2 SVGAGI (reference sequence). V trimming: 5 bases; J trimming: 10 bases; junction bases outside the gene matches: 17.

This sequence joins TRBV14 and TRBJ1-1; a possible D gene is TRBD1 (6 bases). The germline V gene has CDR1 SGHDN and CDR2 FVKESK. V lost 0 bases, J lost 9 bases, and 11 bases lay in between. CDR3 length: 13 residues. CDR3 protein: CASSQDWQGKAFF. DNA of the CDR3: TGTGCCAGCAGCCAAGATTGGCAGGGGAAAGCTTTCTTT.